This is a list of T cell receptor beta chains from one sample in a study of CD8 T cells in ankylosing spondylitis. TCRdb reprocessed the 5' RACE reads with MiXCR, giving one entry per CDR3 protein. The sample records some 140,000 distinct CDR3 sequences, 7.5% to 9.5% being singletons. The sequencing sample was made of synovial fluid, either unsorted or a sorted T cell fraction (not recorded which). Receptors originate from a male donor with ankylosing spondylitis. The CDR3 runs from the conserved cysteine through the conserved F or W. Fields, in order: clone size, D gene, J gene, V gene, CDR3 protein, CDR3 DNA. D genes are given only for firm matches. The size entry is marked missing in some rows and otherwise reads once, few, many or a size class.

abundance: many; d_gene: TRBD1; j_gene: TRBJ1-5; v_gene: TRBV4-3; CDR3aa: CASSHGTGSQPQHF; CDR3nt: TGCGCCAGCAGCCACGGGACAGGGAGTCAGCCCCAGCATTTT
abundance: NA; d_gene: NA; j_gene: TRBJ2-5; v_gene: TRBV5-4; CDR3aa: CASSLPEDTQYF; CDR3nt: TGTGCCAGCAGCCTACCCGAGGACACCCAGTACTTC
abundance: few; d_gene: NA; j_gene: TRBJ2-5; v_gene: TRBV18; CDR3aa: CASSKGPEETQYF; CDR3nt: TGTGCCAGCTCAAAGGGACCCGAAGAGACCCAGTACTTC
abundance: many; d_gene: NA; j_gene: TRBJ1-1; v_gene: TRBV20-1; CDR3aa: CSAREPGGAEAFF; CDR3nt: TGCAGTGCTAGAGAGCCAGGAGGGGCTGAAGCTTTCTTT
abundance: many; d_gene: NA; j_gene: TRBJ2-2; v_gene: TRBV27; CDR3aa: CASSFRQPTGELFF; CDR3nt: TGTGCCAGCAGTTTCCGGCAGCCCACCGGGGAGCTGTTTTTT
abundance: NA; d_gene: NA; j_gene: TRBJ2-1; v_gene: TRBV20-1; CDR3aa: CSAGPAPAGYNEQFF; CDR3nt: TGCAGTGCGGGCCCGGCTCCGGCGGGCTACAATGAGCAGTTCTTC
abundance: many; d_gene: NA; j_gene: TRBJ1-4; v_gene: TRBV12-3/TRBV12-4; CDR3aa: CASSPGVNEKLFF; CDR3nt: TGTGCCAGCAGTCCAGGAGTCAATGAAAAACTGTTTTTT
abundance: NA; d_gene: TRBD2; j_gene: TRBJ2-1; v_gene: TRBV5-5; CDR3aa: CASTPGSGGAYNEQFF; CDR3nt: TGTGCCAGCACCCCGGGGTCGGGAGGGGCGTACAATGAGCAGTTCTTC
abundance: few; d_gene: NA; j_gene: TRBJ2-3; v_gene: TRBV12-3/TRBV12-4; CDR3aa: CASSTLGDTQYF; CDR3nt: TGTGCCAGCTCTACGCTCGGGGATACGCAGTATTTT
abundance: many; d_gene: NA; j_gene: TRBJ1-2; v_gene: TRBV6-5; CDR3aa: CASSQGIRGYTF; CDR3nt: TGTGCCAGCAGTCAGGGGATCCGTGGCTACACCTTC
abundance: many; d_gene: TRBD2; j_gene: TRBJ2-7; v_gene: TRBV20-1; CDR3aa: CSASPGTSGRYEQYF; CDR3nt: TGCAGTGCTTCACCCGGGACTAGCGGGAGGTACGAGCAGTACTTC
abundance: many; d_gene: NA; j_gene: TRBJ1-1; v_gene: TRBV5-1; CDR3aa: CASSLQPGLNTEAFF; CDR3nt: TGCGCCAGCAGCTTGCAACCAGGGTTGAACACTGAAGCTTTCTTT
abundance: few; d_gene: NA; j_gene: TRBJ1-5; v_gene: TRBV3-1; CDR3aa: CASSQGWDSNQPQHF; CDR3nt: TGTGCCAGCAGCCAAGGGTGGGATAGCAATCAGCCCCAGCATTTT
abundance: many; d_gene: NA; j_gene: TRBJ2-1; v_gene: TRBV7-2; CDR3aa: CASSLAYQAEQFF; CDR3nt: TGTGCCAGCAGCTTAGCCTATCAAGCGGAGCAGTTCTTC
abundance: many; d_gene: TRBD2; j_gene: TRBJ2-5; v_gene: TRBV7-7; CDR3aa: CASSGSGTQETQYF; CDR3nt: TGTGCTAGCAGCGGTAGCGGGACCCAAGAGACCCAGTACTTC
abundance: many; d_gene: NA; j_gene: TRBJ1-2; v_gene: TRBV11-2; CDR3aa: CASSLDGWVGTNYGYTF; CDR3nt: TGTGCCAGCAGCTTAGATGGGTGGGTGGGGACCAACTATGGCTACACCTTC
abundance: many; d_gene: TRBD2; j_gene: TRBJ2-2; v_gene: TRBV6-5; CDR3aa: CASSSGLAGALTGELFF; CDR3nt: TGTGCCAGCAGTTCAGGACTAGCGGGAGCCCTCACCGGGGAGCTGTTTTTT
abundance: few; d_gene: TRBD2; j_gene: TRBJ2-3; v_gene: TRBV20-1; CDR3aa: CSARPPLGLLTSGRDTDTQYF; CDR3nt: TGCAGTGCTAGACCCCCTCTAGGGTTGCTCACTAGCGGGAGGGACACAGATACGCAGTATTTT
abundance: many; d_gene: NA; j_gene: TRBJ1-1; v_gene: TRBV6-1; CDR3aa: CASSGWKNTEAFF; CDR3nt: TGTGCCAGCAGTGGGTGGAAGAACACTGAAGCTTTCTTT
abundance: few; d_gene: NA; j_gene: TRBJ1-5; v_gene: TRBV6-5; CDR3aa: CASSVLGAGIIQPQHF; CDR3nt: TGTGCCAGCAGTGTACTAGGGGCAGGGATTATTCAGCCCCAGCATTTT
abundance: many; d_gene: NA; j_gene: TRBJ1-1; v_gene: TRBV11-2; CDR3aa: CASSFPVGVNTEAFF; CDR3nt: TGTGCCAGCAGCTTCCCGGTCGGGGTGAACACTGAAGCTTTCTTT
abundance: many; d_gene: NA; j_gene: TRBJ2-3; v_gene: TRBV5-1; CDR3aa: CASQRSTGSTDTQYF; CDR3nt: TGCGCCAGCCAAAGAAGTACGGGTAGCACAGATACGCAGTATTTT
abundance: many; d_gene: TRBD1; j_gene: TRBJ1-6; v_gene: TRBV7-2; CDR3aa: CASSLVADRGSPLHF; CDR3nt: TGTGCCAGCAGCTTAGTAGCGGACAGGGGATCACCCCTCCACTTT
abundance: few; d_gene: NA; j_gene: TRBJ2-1; v_gene: TRBV7-2; CDR3aa: CASSFNLNEQFF; CDR3nt: TGTGCCAGCAGCTTTAATTTGAATGAGCAGTTCTTC
abundance: few; d_gene: TRBD1; j_gene: TRBJ2-6; v_gene: TRBV7-9; CDR3aa: CASSQGTVGVLTF; CDR3nt: TGTGCCAGCAGCCAGGGGACAGTCGGAGTCCTGACTTTC
abundance: few; d_gene: NA; j_gene: TRBJ1-5; v_gene: TRBV27; CDR3aa: CASSHGGDQPQHF; CDR3nt: TGTGCCAGCAGTCACGGGGGGGACCAGCCCCAGCATTTT
abundance: few; d_gene: NA; j_gene: TRBJ1-2; v_gene: TRBV7-8; CDR3aa: CASSPRQAYYGYTF; CDR3nt: TGTGCCAGCAGCCCGAGACAGGCCTACTATGGCTACACCTTC
abundance: NA; d_gene: TRBD1; j_gene: TRBJ2-2; v_gene: TRBV4-3; CDR3aa: CASSPQGAGTGELFF; CDR3nt: TGCGCCAGCAGCCCCCAGGGGGCTGGCACCGGGGAGCTGTTTTTT
abundance: many; d_gene: NA; j_gene: TRBJ2-5; v_gene: TRBV5-1; CDR3aa: CASRPDEETQYF; CDR3nt: TGCGCCAGCAGACCGGACGAGGAGACCCAGTACTTC
abundance: few; d_gene: NA; j_gene: TRBJ2-1; v_gene: TRBV2; CDR3aa: CASSERAVFNNEQFF; CDR3nt: TGTGCCAGCAGTGAAAGGGCAGTGTTTAATAATGAGCAGTTCTTC
abundance: many; d_gene: NA; j_gene: TRBJ2-1; v_gene: TRBV6-1; CDR3aa: CASSERGNEQFF; CDR3nt: TGTGCCAGCAGTGAAAGGGGGAATGAGCAGTTCTTC
abundance: NA; d_gene: TRBD1; j_gene: TRBJ1-2; v_gene: TRBV9; CDR3aa: CASGDRGKESYTF; CDR3nt: TGTGCCAGCGGGGACAGGGGGAAAGAGAGCTACACCTTC
abundance: NA; d_gene: NA; j_gene: TRBJ1-4; v_gene: TRBV4-1; CDR3aa: CASSQGWGPNEKLFF; CDR3nt: TGCGCCAGCAGCCAAGGATGGGGACCTAATGAAAAACTGTTTTTT
abundance: few; d_gene: TRBD1; j_gene: TRBJ2-4; v_gene: TRBV30; CDR3aa: CAWSAPGQQYF; CDR3nt: TGTGCCTGGAGTGCCCCGGGACAGCAGTACTTC
abundance: many; d_gene: NA; j_gene: TRBJ2-3; v_gene: TRBV20-1; CDR3aa: CSAPPRGDTQYF; CDR3nt: TGCAGTGCTCCACCGAGGGGGGACACGCAGTATTTT
abundance: NA; d_gene: TRBD1; j_gene: TRBJ2-7; v_gene: TRBV2; CDR3aa: CASTPGQGTYEQYF; CDR3nt: TGTGCCAGCACCCCGGGACAGGGAACCTACGAGCAGTACTTC
abundance: NA; d_gene: NA; j_gene: TRBJ2-1; v_gene: TRBV30; CDR3aa: CAWGRGTQFF; CDR3nt: TGTGCCTGGGGCCGGGGGACCCAGTTCTTC
abundance: many; d_gene: NA; j_gene: TRBJ2-7; v_gene: TRBV28; CDR3aa: CASAGFSSYEQYF; CDR3nt: TGTGCCAGCGCGGGGTTCTCTTCCTACGAGCAGTACTTC
abundance: few; d_gene: TRBD2; j_gene: TRBJ2-3; v_gene: TRBV29-1; CDR3aa: CSVASGGPTTTSTDTQYF; CDR3nt: TGCAGCGTTGCAAGCGGGGGGCCCACTACAACTAGCACAGATACGCAGTATTTT
abundance: NA; d_gene: NA; j_gene: TRBJ2-5; v_gene: TRBV21-1; CDR3aa: CASRTGEADQETQYF; CDR3nt: TGTGCCAGCAGGACAGGAGAAGCGGACCAAGAGACCCAGTACTTC
abundance: few; d_gene: TRBD1; j_gene: TRBJ2-7; v_gene: TRBV10-3; CDR3aa: CAIRGQGASVDNEQYF; CDR3nt: TGTGCCATCAGGGGACAGGGGGCATCCGTTGATAACGAGCAGTACTTC
abundance: few; d_gene: TRBD2; j_gene: TRBJ2-7; v_gene: TRBV7-9; CDR3aa: CASSPTSGRSEAYEQYF; CDR3nt: TGTGCCAGCAGCCCGACTAGCGGGAGGTCCGAGGCCTACGAGCAGTACTTC
abundance: NA; d_gene: TRBD1; j_gene: TRBJ2-2; v_gene: TRBV7-8; CDR3aa: CASSAIRQGFSGELFF; CDR3nt: TGTGCCAGCAGCGCTATAAGACAGGGTTTTTCCGGGGAGCTGTTTTTT
abundance: once; d_gene: TRBD2; j_gene: TRBJ2-1; v_gene: TRBV2; CDR3aa: CASSGLAGGNEQFF; CDR3nt: TGTGCCAGCAGTGGCCTAGCGGGAGGTAATGAGCAGTTCTTC
abundance: NA; d_gene: NA; j_gene: TRBJ2-1; v_gene: TRBV7-2; CDR3aa: CASSPGVSYNEQFF; CDR3nt: TGTGCCAGCAGCCCAGGGGTTTCCTACAATGAGCAGTTCTTC
abundance: many; d_gene: TRBD1; j_gene: TRBJ1-5; v_gene: TRBV10-3; CDR3aa: CAISGQGRQPQHF; CDR3nt: TGTGCCATCAGTGGACAGGGCCGGCAGCCCCAGCATTTT
abundance: few; d_gene: TRBD1; j_gene: TRBJ1-4; v_gene: TRBV20-1; CDR3aa: CSARPNTGEVEKLFF; CDR3nt: TGCAGTGCTAGACCCAACACAGGGGAAGTGGAAAAACTGTTTTTT
abundance: many; d_gene: NA; j_gene: TRBJ1-5; v_gene: TRBV20-1; CDR3aa: CSARAYGGPQHF; CDR3nt: TGCAGTGCTAGAGCGTACGGCGGGCCCCAGCATTTT
abundance: few; d_gene: TRBD2; j_gene: TRBJ2-1; v_gene: TRBV6-2/TRBV6-3; CDR3aa: CASRAPWRGADNEQFF; CDR3nt: TGTGCCAGCAGAGCCCCCTGGCGGGGGGCCGACAATGAGCAGTTCTTC
abundance: NA; d_gene: NA; j_gene: TRBJ2-1; v_gene: TRBV11-3; CDR3aa: CASSAGGGQLYNEQFF; CDR3nt: TGTGCCAGCAGCGCCGGGGGGGGACAGCTATACAATGAGCAGTTCTTC
abundance: few; d_gene: NA; j_gene: TRBJ1-1; v_gene: TRBV13; CDR3aa: CASSSRQPPFEAFF; CDR3nt: TGTGCCAGCAGCTCGAGACAGCCTCCGTTTGAAGCTTTCTTT
abundance: NA; d_gene: NA; j_gene: TRBJ2-3; v_gene: TRBV10-3; CDR3aa: CAISESSPANADTQYF; CDR3nt: TGTGCCATCAGTGAGTCGTCCCCAGCGAACGCAGATACGCAGTATTTT
abundance: many; d_gene: TRBD2; j_gene: TRBJ2-5; v_gene: TRBV29-1; CDR3aa: CSVELAGGTQYF; CDR3nt: TGCAGCGTTGAACTAGCGGGAGGGACCCAGTACTTC
abundance: many; d_gene: TRBD2; j_gene: TRBJ2-3; v_gene: TRBV20-1; CDR3aa: CSAEAGDSTDTQYF; CDR3nt: TGCAGTGCTGAAGCGGGAGATTCTACAGATACGCAGTATTTT
abundance: many; d_gene: NA; j_gene: TRBJ2-7; v_gene: TRBV10-3; CDR3aa: CASTGVSYEQYF; CDR3nt: TGTGCCAGCACGGGGGTTTCCTACGAGCAGTACTTC
abundance: many; d_gene: NA; j_gene: TRBJ1-1; v_gene: TRBV20-1; CDR3aa: CSANEGAGDTEAFF; CDR3nt: TGCAGTGCCAATGAGGGTGCGGGAGACACTGAAGCTTTCTTT
abundance: many; d_gene: TRBD2; j_gene: TRBJ2-1; v_gene: TRBV20-1; CDR3aa: CSAPLAGVGDEQFF; CDR3nt: TGCAGTGCCCCTCTAGCGGGAGTAGGCGATGAGCAGTTCTTC
abundance: NA; d_gene: NA; j_gene: TRBJ2-1; v_gene: TRBV11-3; CDR3aa: CASSRRGYNEQFF; CDR3nt: TGTGCCAGCTCCAGGCGGGGCTACAATGAGCAGTTCTTC